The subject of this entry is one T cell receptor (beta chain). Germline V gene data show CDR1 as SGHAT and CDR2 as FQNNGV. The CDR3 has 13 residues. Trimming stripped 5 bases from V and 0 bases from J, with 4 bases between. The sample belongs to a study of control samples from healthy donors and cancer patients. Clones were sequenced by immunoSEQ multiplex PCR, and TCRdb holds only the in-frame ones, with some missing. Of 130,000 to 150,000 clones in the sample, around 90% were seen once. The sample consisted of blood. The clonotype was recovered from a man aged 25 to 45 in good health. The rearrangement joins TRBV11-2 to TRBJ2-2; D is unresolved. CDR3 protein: CASSPTNTGELFF. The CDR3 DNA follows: TGTGCCAGCAGCCCGACGAACACCGGGGAGCTGTTTTTT. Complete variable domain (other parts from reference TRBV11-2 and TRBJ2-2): EAGVAQSPRYKIIEKRQSVAFWCNPISGHATLYWYQQILGQGPKLLIQFQNNGVVDDSQLPKDRFSAERLKGVDSTLKIQPAKLEDSAVYLCASSPTNTGELFFGEGSRLTVL.